This TCR beta chain was sequenced during a study of tissue T cells after allogeneic stem cell transplantation. Study outcomes and limitations: Motif-based clustering found tissue-specific repertoire signatures shared across patients, though few clones were shared. Blood and spleen captured only part of the tissue TCR repertoire. Anatomically similar tissues had similar TCR repertoires within each patient.

CDR3 sequences, V/J genes, frequencies and template counts came from survey-depth TCRbeta sequencing. Here immunoSEQ multiplex PCR was the method, and the copy in TCRdb shows in-frame clones only, minus some. The sample contains 500 to 600 clones, roughly 68% of which appear only once. V dropped 0 bases and J dropped 6 bases, with 7 bases sitting between them. In germline, CDR1 is NSHNY, CDR2 SYGAGN. This CDR3 region has 12 residues. As to this clone: Its antigen is not known. All gene names here are mouse names. Coverage ceases 1 residue before the CDR3 finishes, and the germline J gene fills in the end.

V gene TRBV13-1 combines with J gene TRBJ2-7, with D possibly TRBD2 on 6 matching bases. The clonotype was recovered from a female BALB/c mouse in good health. MHC haplotype here: H2-d. Sequenced: liver tissue. The CDR3 sequence is CASSDDWVEQYF. The sequenced part of the CDR3 DNA is TGTGCCAGCAGTGATGACTGGGTTGAACAGTAC.